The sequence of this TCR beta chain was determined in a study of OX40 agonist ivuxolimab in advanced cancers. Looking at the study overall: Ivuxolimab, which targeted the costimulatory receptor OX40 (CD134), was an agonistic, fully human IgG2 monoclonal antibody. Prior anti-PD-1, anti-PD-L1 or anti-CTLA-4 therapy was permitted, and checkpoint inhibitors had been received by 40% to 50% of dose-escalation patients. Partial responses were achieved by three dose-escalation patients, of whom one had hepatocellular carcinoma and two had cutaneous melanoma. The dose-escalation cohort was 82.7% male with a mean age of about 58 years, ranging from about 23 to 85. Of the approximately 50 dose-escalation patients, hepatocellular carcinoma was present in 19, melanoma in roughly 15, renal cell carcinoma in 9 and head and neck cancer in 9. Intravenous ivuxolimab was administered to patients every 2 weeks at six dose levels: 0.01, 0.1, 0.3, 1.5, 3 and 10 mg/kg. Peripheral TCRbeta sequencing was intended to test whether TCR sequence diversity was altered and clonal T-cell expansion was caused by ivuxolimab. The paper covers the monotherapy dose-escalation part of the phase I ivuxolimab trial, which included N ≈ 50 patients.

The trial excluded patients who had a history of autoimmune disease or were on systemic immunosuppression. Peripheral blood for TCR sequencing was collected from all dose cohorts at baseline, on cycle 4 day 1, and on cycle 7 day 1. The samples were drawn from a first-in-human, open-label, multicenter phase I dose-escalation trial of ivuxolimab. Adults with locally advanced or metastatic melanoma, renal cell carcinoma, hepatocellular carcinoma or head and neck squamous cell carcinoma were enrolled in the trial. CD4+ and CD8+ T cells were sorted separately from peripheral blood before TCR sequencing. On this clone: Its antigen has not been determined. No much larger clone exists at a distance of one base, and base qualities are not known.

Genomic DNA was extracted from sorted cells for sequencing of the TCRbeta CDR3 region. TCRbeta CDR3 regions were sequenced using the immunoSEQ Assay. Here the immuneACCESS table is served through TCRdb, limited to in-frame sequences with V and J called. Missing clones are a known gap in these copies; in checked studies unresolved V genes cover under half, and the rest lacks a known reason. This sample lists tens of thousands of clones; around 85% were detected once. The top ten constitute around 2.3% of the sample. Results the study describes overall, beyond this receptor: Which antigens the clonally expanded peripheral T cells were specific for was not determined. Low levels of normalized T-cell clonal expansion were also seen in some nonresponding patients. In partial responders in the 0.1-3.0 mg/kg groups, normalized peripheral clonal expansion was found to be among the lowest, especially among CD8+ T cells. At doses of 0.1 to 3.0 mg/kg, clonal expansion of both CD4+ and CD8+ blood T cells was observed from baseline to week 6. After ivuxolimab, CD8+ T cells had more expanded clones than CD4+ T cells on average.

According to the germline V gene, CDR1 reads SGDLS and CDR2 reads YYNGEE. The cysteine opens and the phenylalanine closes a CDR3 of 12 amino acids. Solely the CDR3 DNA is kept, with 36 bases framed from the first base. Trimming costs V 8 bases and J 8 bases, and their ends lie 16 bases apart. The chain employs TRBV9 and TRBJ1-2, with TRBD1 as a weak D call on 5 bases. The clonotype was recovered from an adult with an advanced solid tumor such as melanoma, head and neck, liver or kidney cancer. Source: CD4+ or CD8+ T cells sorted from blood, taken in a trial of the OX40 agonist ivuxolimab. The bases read TGTGCCAGTAATGGAGGGACGAGGGGCTACACCTTC. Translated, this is CASNGGTRGYTF.